Each of the 17 T cell receptor beta chains below was sequenced from the same sample in a study of blood T cell repertoires in COVID-19. The repertoire was sequenced with immunoSEQ multiplex PCR; TCRdb's copy has only in-frame clones and lacks some. The repertoire includes 150,000 to 200,000 clones, roughly 93% of them detected once, and 4.5% to 5% sits in the top ten. The sequenced sample consisted of peripheral blood. The receptors were sampled from a man aged 18 to 30 with COVID-19, enrolled during active disease.

This rearrangement joins TRBV18 to TRBJ1-1; the match to TRBD1 covers 7 bases. Germline values: CDR1 KGHSH, CDR2 LQKENI. The CDR3 is made up of 15 amino acids. Trimming took 0 bases from V and 1 from J; bases not matched to a gene: 2. The DNA for the CDR3 is TGTGCCAGCTCACCACCCAGGGGGACGAACACTGAAGCTTTCTTT. This sequence encodes CASSPPRGTNTEAFF.

The chain joins TRBV30 to TRBJ1-1; D possibly corresponds to TRBD1 (6 bases). The germline gives CDR1 GTSNPN, CDR2 SVGIG (reference sequence). Trimming removed 1 base at V and 1 base at J, with 7 bases between. This CDR3 region has 13 residues. The CDR3 spells CAWSGQANTEAFF. The CDR3 DNA reads TGTGCCTGGAGTGGACAGGCGAACACTGAAGCTTTCTTT.

In DNA, the CDR3 is TGCGCCAGCAGCAGCGGGACAACGGCCTACAATGAGCAGTTCTTC. Amino acid sequence: CASSSGTTAYNEQFF. The chain uses TRBV5-1 and TRBJ2-1; weak D call: TRBD2 (7 bases). With 4 bases removed from V and 2 bases from J, the gap between germline ends came to 13 bases. Germline values: CDR1 SGHRS, CDR2 YFSETQ. The CDR3 covers 15 residues.

The gene calls are TRBV24-1 and TRBJ2-2, with D possibly TRBD2 on 5 matching bases. Germline V gene lookup returns CDR1 KGHDR and CDR2 SFDVKD. V gave up 3 bases and J gave up 0 bases, with 19 bases separating them. This CDR3 region has 19 residues. CDR3 in DNA: TGTGCCACCAGTGATCCCCGGACCACGAGGGATCCGAACACCGGGGAGCTGTTTTTT. It is translated as CATSDPRTTRDPNTGELFF.

The chain combines TRBV7-2 with TRBJ1-5; no reliable D call. V was trimmed by 0 bases and J by 0 bases, leaving 12 bases between them. From germline, CDR1 is SGHTA and CDR2 FQGNSA. This CDR3 has 17 amino acids. DNA for the CDR3: TGTGCCAGCAGCTTAGCGCGTACAGAATATAGCAATCAGCCCCAGCATTTT. Its protein product is CASSLARTEYSNQPQHF.

This chain links TRBV27 with TRBJ2-3, with TRBD2 matching 8 bases. Germline V gene lookup returns CDR1 MNHEY and CDR2 SMNVEV (reference sequence). Trimming cost V 3 bases and J 7 bases; bases outside gene matches: 3. There are 13 residues in the CDR3. CDR3 coding DNA: TGTGCCAGCAGTTTCGCGGGAGGAAATACGCAGTATTTT. Residues: CASSFAGGNTQYF.

This clone occurred once. The V gene is TRBV7-6, the J gene TRBJ2-2, with D possibly being TRBD1 (5 bases). The germline V and J ends were trimmed by 7 bases and 5 bases, with 14 bases remaining between them. CDR3 size: 14 residues. The germline V gene encodes CDR1 SGHVS and CDR2 FNYEAQ. The CDR3 nucleotides read TGTGCCAGCAAGTTCAGGGTCGGTACCGGGGAGCTGTTTTTT. Translation: CASKFRVGTGELFF. Looking up the rest from reference TRBV7-6 and TRBJ2-2 gives the full variable domain: GAGVSQSPRYKVTKRGQDVALRCDPISGHVSLYWYRQALGQGPEFLTYFNYEAQQDKSGLPNDRFSAERPEGSISTLTIQRTEQRDSAMYRCASKFRVGTGELFFGEGSRLTVL.

The chain carries TRBV10-2 and TRBJ2-7; D is possibly TRBD2 (5 bases). With 1 base removed from V and 0 bases from J, the gap between germline ends came to 10 bases. From germline, CDR1 is WSHSY and CDR2 SAAADI. The CDR3 totals 15 residues. CDR3 in amino acids: CASSEWTSSSYEQYF. The CDR3 nucleotides are TGCGCCAGCAGTGAGTGGACTTCGAGCTCCTACGAGCAGTACTTC.

The J gene is TRBJ1-2, the V gene TRBV9; D is perhaps TRBD1 (5 bases). V dropped 7 bases and J dropped 4 bases, with 11 bases sitting between them. Per the germline V gene, CDR1 is SGDLS and CDR2 is YYNGEE. The CDR3 is made up of 12 amino acids. In DNA, the CDR3 is TGTGCCAGCCGATCGGGGGTCTATGGCTACACCTTC. This translates into CASRSGVYGYTF. The complete variable domain, with remaining parts taken from reference TRBV9 and TRBJ1-2, reads DSGVTQTPKHLITATGQRVTLRCSPRSGDLSVYWYQQSLDQGLQFLIQYYNGEERAKGNILERFSAQQFPDLHSELNLSSLELGDSALYFCASRSGVYGYTFGSGTRLTVV.

The chain couples TRBV3-1 (or the pseudogene TRBV3-2) to TRBJ2-1; 10 nucleotides line up with TRBD1. Germline-derived CDR1 and CDR2 are LGHDT and YNNKEL (reference sequence). After removal of 2 bases from V and 5 bases from J, the junction contained 3 bases not matched to a gene. This CDR3 spans 15 amino acids. The CDR3, as DNA: TGTGCCAGCAGCCAAACGGGACAGGGGCACAATGAGCAGTTCTTC. Translated, it gives CASSQTGQGHNEQFF.

This rearrangement joins TRBV14 to TRBJ1-3, with D possibly matching TRBD1 (5 bases). The CDR3 sequence is 15 residues long. In germline, CDR1 is SGHDN, CDR2 FVKESK. The V end was cut by 5 bases, the J end by 3 bases, with 14 bases between. The CDR3 nucleotides are TGTGCCAGCAGCTCGCGGGACTTTTTTGGAAACACCATATATTTT. This translates into CASSSRDFFGNTIYF.

This clone was detected only once. The chain recombines TRBV27 with TRBJ2-3, with 10 bases aligning to TRBD2. The trim removed 3 bases at V and 0 bases at J, leaving 6 bases unmatched. Germline-derived CDR1 and CDR2 are MNHEY and SMNVEV (reference sequence). This CDR3 region has 17 residues. The CDR3 nucleotides read TGTGCCAGCAGTTTGTCACTAGCGGGGTCTAGCACAGATACGCAGTATTTT. Its translation: CASSLSLAGSSTDTQYF.

This clone was seen a few times. The rearrangement uses TRBV6-2 or TRBV6-3 and TRBJ1-2; D not certain. The CDR3 contains 16 residues. Trimming cost V 6 bases and J 4 bases, with 21 bases left between them. Germline assignment: CDR1 MNHEY and CDR2 SVGEGT. This chain's CDR3 is CASSRTKHRGFYGYTF. The CDR3 bases are TGTGCCAGCAGCCGAACCAAACACCGGGGATTCTATGGCTACACCTTC.

This chain joins TRBV5-4 and TRBJ1-5; tentative D call: TRBD1 (6 bases). The CDR3 covers 16 residues. Germline V gene data show CDR1 as SGHNT and CDR2 as YYREEE (reference sequence). Deletions cut 5 bases from V and 5 bases from J, with 20 bases between. CDR3 protein: CASSPGGFRGYQPQHF. CDR3 nucleotide sequence: TGTGCCAGCAGTCCCGGCGGATTCAGGGGATATCAGCCCCAGCATTTT.

The chain is built from TRBV6-6 and TRBJ1-6, with no clear D. Per germline, CDR1 MNHNY and CDR2 SVGAGI (reference sequence). The CDR3 totals 15 residues. Trimming shortened V by 6 bases and J by 7 bases, and 16 bases separated the two germline ends. The CDR3 protein is CASRPGLARNSPLHF. The CDR3, as DNA: TGTGCCAGCAGACCGGGCCTAGCCCGAAATTCACCCCTCCACTTT.

This clone occurred once. V is TRBV13 and J is TRBJ2-5; D is ambiguous. Looked up from germline, CDR1 is PRHDT and CDR2 is FYEKMQ (reference sequence). V lost 0 bases and J lost 4, with 12 bases in between. CDR3 size: 15 residues. The CDR3 bases are TGTGCCAGCAGCTTAGGAGCCGAGTCAGGAGAGACCCAGTACTTC. It encodes CASSLGAESGETQYF.

The chain joins TRBV2 to TRBJ1-1, with no clear D. The CDR3 extends over 11 amino acids. V gave up 10 bases and J gave up 9 bases, with 15 bases separating them. CDR1 is SNHLY and CDR2 is FYNNEI in the germline V gene. The CDR3 nucleotides are TGTGCCAATTGGAGGACGGATAAAGCTTTCTTT. It encodes CANWRTDKAFF.